Included here is one TCR beta chain sequence, with context. No antigen is known for it. The data were obtained in a study of regulatory T cells in long-lasting Graves disease. Findings and limits, study-wide: The study found persistent patients shared more public clonotypes (approximately 2,700) than new patients (about 990).

Time point denoted: newly diagnosed GD, antithyroid drugs for less than 3 months. Construction of the TCR library relied on RNA isolated from PBMCs. Combining iRepertoire HTBI primers with Arm-PCR of CDR3 regions, the authors built TCR beta libraries. TCRdb processed the multiplex PCR reads anew with MiXCR; each CDR3 protein has one entry. The sample contains around 480,000 distinct CDR3 sequences, more than 15% of which appear only once. Looked up from germline, CDR1 is LNHDA and CDR2 is SQIVND (reference sequence). Trimming cost V 9 bases and J 6 bases; bases outside gene matches: 19. This CDR3 is 17 amino acids long. Another study also made use of these data, one on T cells in Graves' hyperthyroidism and ophthalmopathy. This second report adds: The HTBI primer set served for first-round RT-PCR of the TCR CDR3. Appearing also in blood were most of the thyroid clonotypes expanded above 0.001.

The chain couples TRBV19 to TRBJ2-1; 8 bases match TRBD2. The material was peripheral blood mononuclear cells (PBMCs), obtained at new diagnosis, from a patient treated with antithyroid drugs. This clonotype originated in a woman aged 40 to 65 with Graves disease. The CDR3 DNA follows: TGTGCCAGCGGGACGCTTTACGGGGGGGGCCGGGCCAATGAGCAGTTCTTC. Encoded protein: CASGTLYGGGRANEQFF.